The 6 T cell receptor beta chains below come from one sample, sequenced in a study of vaccination and CD4 T cells after COVID-19. Their recognized antigens are unknown. Oncomine TCR Beta short-read sequencing was applied to DNA from cultured CD4+ T cells. TCRdb passed the PCR reads through MiXCR, listing each CDR3 protein once. Here the sample spans around 25,000 distinct CDR3 sequences, 60% to 80% being singletons. Indicated treatment: approximately nine-day PBMC culture with coronavirus spike peptide pools or control peptides (ViraFEST assay). The sample was CD4+ T cells from blood, cultured in vitro, taken after SARS-CoV-2 vaccination. The source of these receptors is a human donor who received a COVID-19 vaccine.

The chain joins TRBV20-1 to TRBJ2-3; a possible D gene is TRBD2 (5 bases). V lost 0 bases and J lost 6, with 13 bases in between. The CDR3 runs to 14 residues. Germline V gene lookup returns CDR1 DFQATT and CDR2 SNEGSKA (reference sequence). The CDR3 loop reads CSARDWVGGDTQYF. CDR3 DNA: TGCAGTGCTAGAGATTGGGTGGGCGGGGATACGCAGTATTTT.

The V gene is TRBV7-3, the J gene TRBJ2-2, with 11 bases lining up with TRBD1. The ends lost 7 bases at V and 6 bases at J; junction bases unmatched: 4. The germline V gene has CDR1 SGHTA and CDR2 FQGTGA. CDR3 length: 14 amino acids. Here the CDR3 DNA reads TGTGCCAGCACGGGACAGGGGGTAGCCGGGGAGCTGTTTTTT. Amino acids: CASTGQGVAGELFF.

The chain recombines TRBV24-1 with TRBJ1-2; D may be TRBD1 (6 bases). Germline V gives CDR1 KGHDR, CDR2 SFDVKD. This CDR3 contains 16 residues. The germline V and J ends were trimmed by 2 bases and 4 bases, with 16 bases remaining between them. CDR3 nucleotides: TGTGCCACCAGTGATTCCTTTAAACAGGGCTTCTATGGCTACACCTTC. Translated: CATSDSFKQGFYGYTF.

The CDR3 DNA follows: TGTGCCAGCAGTTCCTCCTCAGGGTTAAGGCTGGAGACCCAGTACTTC. Amino acids: CASSSSSGLRLETQYF. This rearrangement joins TRBV12-3 or TRBV12-4 to TRBJ2-5, with TRBD1 as a possible D gene (5 bases). The CDR3 is 16 amino acids. Trimming shortened V by 4 bases and J by 5 bases, and 20 bases separated the two germline ends.

The chain uses TRBV11-3 and TRBJ2-5; 10 bases are a match to TRBD1. The junction had 12 bases not matched to a gene; V was cut back by 8 bases and J by 3 bases. CDR3 length equals 16 residues. Germline values: CDR1 SGHNT, CDR2 YENEEA. The CDR3 DNA follows: TGTGCCAGCGGCCCACCGGGACAGGGGATCAAAGAGACCCAGTACTTC. It yields the protein CASGPPGQGIKETQYF.

V usage is TRBV7-8 and J usage is TRBJ2-7; possible D gene TRBD2, 5 bases. Trimming removed 2 bases at V and 7 bases at J, with 12 bases between. Germline V CDR1 and CDR2: SGHVS, FQNEAQ. The CDR3 extends over 13 amino acids. The CDR3: CASSLRTLGEQYF. CDR3 DNA sequence: TGTGCCAGCAGCTTAAGGACTTTGGGGGAGCAGTACTTC. Supplemented by reference TRBV7-8 and TRBJ2-7, the full variable domain reads GAGVSQSPRYKVAKRGQDVALRCDPISGHVSLFWYQQALGQGPEFLTYFQNEAQLDKSGLPSDRFFAERPEGSVSTLKIQRTQQEDSAVYLCASSLRTLGEQYFGPGTRLTVT.